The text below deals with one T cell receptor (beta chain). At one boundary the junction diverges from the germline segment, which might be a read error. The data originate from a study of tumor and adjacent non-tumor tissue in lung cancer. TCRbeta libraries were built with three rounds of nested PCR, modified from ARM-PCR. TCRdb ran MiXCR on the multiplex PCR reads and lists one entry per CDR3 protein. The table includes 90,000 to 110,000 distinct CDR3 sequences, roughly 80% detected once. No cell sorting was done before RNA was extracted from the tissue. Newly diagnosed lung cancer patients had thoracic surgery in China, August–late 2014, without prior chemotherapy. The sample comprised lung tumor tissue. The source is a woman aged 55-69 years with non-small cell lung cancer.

The CDR3 sequence is CASSQGTSGTYKQYF. In DNA form, the CDR3 reads TGTGCCAGCAGCCAAGGGACTAGCGGGACCTACAAGCAGTACTTC. This rearrangement joins TRBV4-3 to TRBJ2-7; 13 positions match TRBD2. The CDR3 totals 15 residues. Germline assignment: CDR1 LGHNA and CDR2 YSLEER.